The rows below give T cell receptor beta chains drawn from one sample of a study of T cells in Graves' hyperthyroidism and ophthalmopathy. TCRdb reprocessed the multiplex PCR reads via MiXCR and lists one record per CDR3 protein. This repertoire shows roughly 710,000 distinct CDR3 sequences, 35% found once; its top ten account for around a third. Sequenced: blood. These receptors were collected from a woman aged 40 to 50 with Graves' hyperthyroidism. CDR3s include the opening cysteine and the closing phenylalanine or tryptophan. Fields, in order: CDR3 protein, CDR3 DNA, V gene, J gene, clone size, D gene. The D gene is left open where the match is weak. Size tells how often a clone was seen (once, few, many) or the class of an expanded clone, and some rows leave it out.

CSARDQHSGPPNYGYTF,TGCAGTGCTAGAGATCAACACTCCGGGCCACCTAACTATGGCTACACCTTC,TRBV20-1,TRBJ1-2,.,.
CASSGTYSGERPQHF,TGTGCCAGCAGTGGGACCTACAGTGGGGAGAGGCCCCAGCATTTT,TRBV25-1,TRBJ1-5,.,.
CASSVGDVGNQPQHF,TGTGCCAGCAGTGTAGGGGACGTCGGCAATCAGCCCCAGCATTTT,TRBV6-5,TRBJ1-5,few,.
CSVGRDSYEQYF,TGCAGCGTTGGGAGGGACTCCTACGAGCAGTACTTC,TRBV29-1,TRBJ2-7,many,.
CASSLDDGDYSGANVLTF,TGTGCCAGCAGCTTGGACGACGGAGACTACTCTGGGGCCAACGTCCTGACTTTC,TRBV5-4,TRBJ2-6,.,.
CASRALRGGYEQYF,TGTGCCAGCAGGGCTTTGAGGGGCGGGTACGAGCAGTACTTC,TRBV10-3,TRBJ2-7,.,.
CSAMGPGQETQYF,TGCAGTGCTATGGGGCCCGGGCAAGAGACCCAGTACTTC,TRBV20-1,TRBJ2-5,.,.
CASSLAQGGTNAEAFF,TGTGCCAGCAGCTTAGCTCAGGGAGGGACGAACGCTGAAGCTTTCTTT,TRBV7-6,TRBJ1-1,.,.
CASSYTRTGGNYGYTF,TGTGCCAGCAGTTACACCAGGACAGGGGGGAACTATGGCTACACCTTC,TRBV6-5,TRBJ1-2,.,TRBD1
CASSGTAAQETQYF,TGTGCCAGCAGCGGGACAGCCGCCCAAGAGACCCAGTACTTC,TRBV12-3/TRBV12-4,TRBJ2-5,.,TRBD1
CASSTAGGWDEQYF,TGTGCCAGCAGCACCGCAGGGGGCTGGGACGAGCAGTACTTC,TRBV7-2,TRBJ2-7,few,TRBD1
CAISLQANYGYTF,TGTGCCATCAGTCTACAGGCTAACTATGGCTACACCTTC,TRBV10-3,TRBJ1-2,few,.
CASSSSGQVPSGANVLTF,TGTGCCAGTAGTAGCTCGGGACAGGTACCCTCTGGGGCCAACGTCCTGACTTTC,TRBV19,TRBJ2-6,few,TRBD1
CASSYKASTSGSYEQYF,TGTGCCAGCAGTTACAAGGCGTCGACTAGCGGGAGTTACGAGCAGTACTTC,TRBV6-5,TRBJ2-7,few,TRBD2
CAGSLDRETQYF,TGTGCCGGCAGCTTAGATCGAGAGACCCAGTACTTC,TRBV7-2,TRBJ2-5,.,.
CASSPIAGVDTQYF,TGTGCCAGCAGCCCCATAGCGGGGGTAGATACGCAGTATTTT,TRBV7-2,TRBJ2-3,.,TRBD2
CASSSAGWGETQHF,TGTGCCAGTAGTTCGGCGGGATGGGGAGAGACCCAGCATTTT,TRBV19,TRBJ1-5,.,.
CASSKSGHLNTEAFF,TGTGCCAGCAGCAAATCGGGCCACTTGAACACTGAAGCTTTCTTT,TRBV10-3,TRBJ1-1,.,.
CASSYGRGISETQYF,TGTGCCAGCAGTTACGGCCGCGGGATTTCAGAGACCCAGTACTTC,TRBV6-2/TRBV6-3,TRBJ2-5,.,.
CSVEGGLDYEQYF,TGCAGCGTTGAAGGAGGACTGGACTACGAGCAGTACTTC,TRBV29-1,TRBJ2-7,.,.
CASSPAHQETQYF,TGTGCCAGCTCACCGGCTCACCAAGAGACCCAGTACTTC,TRBV7-9,TRBJ2-5,.,.
CASSLARVRSNEKLFF,TGTGCCAGCAGCTTAGCGAGGGTTCGGTCTAATGAAAAACTGTTTTTT,TRBV7-2,TRBJ1-4,.,.
CASSLARGNTVYF,TGTGCCAGCAGCTTGGCCAGGGGGAACACCGTATATTTT,TRBV5-1,TRBJ1-3,.,TRBD1